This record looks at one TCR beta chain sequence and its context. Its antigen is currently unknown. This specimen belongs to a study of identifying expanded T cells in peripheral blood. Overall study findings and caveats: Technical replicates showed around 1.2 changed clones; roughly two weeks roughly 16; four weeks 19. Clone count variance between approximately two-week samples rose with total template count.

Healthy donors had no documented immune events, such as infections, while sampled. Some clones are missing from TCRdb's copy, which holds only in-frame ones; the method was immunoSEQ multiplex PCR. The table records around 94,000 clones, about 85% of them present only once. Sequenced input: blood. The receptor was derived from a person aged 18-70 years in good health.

CDR3: CASSESRRYEQYF. CDR3 coding DNA: TGCGCCAGCAGTGAGTCGCGTAGGTACGAGCAGTACTTC. The rearrangement links TRBV10-1 to TRBJ2-7; D is undetermined. The CDR3 loop spans 13 amino acids. The germline V and J ends were trimmed by 0 bases and 4 bases, with 7 bases remaining between them. The V gene's germline CDR1 is WNHNN and CDR2 SYGVQD (reference sequence).